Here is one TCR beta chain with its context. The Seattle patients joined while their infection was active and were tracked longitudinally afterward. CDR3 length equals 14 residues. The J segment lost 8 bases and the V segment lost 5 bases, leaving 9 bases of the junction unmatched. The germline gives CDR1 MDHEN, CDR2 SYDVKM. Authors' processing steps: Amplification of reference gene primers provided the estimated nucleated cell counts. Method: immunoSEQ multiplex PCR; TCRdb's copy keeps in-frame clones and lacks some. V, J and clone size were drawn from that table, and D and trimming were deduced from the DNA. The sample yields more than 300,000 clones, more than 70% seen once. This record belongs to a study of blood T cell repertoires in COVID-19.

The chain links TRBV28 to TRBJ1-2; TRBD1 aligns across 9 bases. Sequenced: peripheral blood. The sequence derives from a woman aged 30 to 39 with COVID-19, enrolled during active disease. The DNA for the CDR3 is TGTGCCAGCAGTCCGGACAGGGGAATAGTGGGCTACACCTTC. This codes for CASSPDRGIVGYTF.